This entry features one T cell receptor beta chain sequence. CDR3 length: 16 amino acids. Germline trimming cut 0 bases from V and 4 bases from J; bases unmatched to any gene: 3. The germline CDR1 and CDR2 sequences are SGHRS and YFSETQ. TCRdb reprocessed the 5' RACE reads with MiXCR, giving one entry per CDR3 protein. The sample lists about 470,000 distinct CDR3 sequences, 20% to 25% seen once, with about 3% in the top ten. The record originates from a study of identical twins. Another study also made use of these data, one on T cells expressing NK-cell markers. That paper states: Also leading the CD3+CD56-NKG2C+ fraction in a handful of donors were these clonotypes.

The chain couples TRBV5-1 to TRBJ2-7; the match to TRBD2 covers 14 bases. The TCR originated in a woman younger than 30 in good health. Sequencing was carried out using CD4+ T cells sorted from blood. CDR3 in amino acids: CASSLGLAGGRYEQYF. The CDR3 DNA sequence: TGCGCCAGCAGCTTGGGACTAGCGGGGGGGCGTTACGAGCAGTACTTC.